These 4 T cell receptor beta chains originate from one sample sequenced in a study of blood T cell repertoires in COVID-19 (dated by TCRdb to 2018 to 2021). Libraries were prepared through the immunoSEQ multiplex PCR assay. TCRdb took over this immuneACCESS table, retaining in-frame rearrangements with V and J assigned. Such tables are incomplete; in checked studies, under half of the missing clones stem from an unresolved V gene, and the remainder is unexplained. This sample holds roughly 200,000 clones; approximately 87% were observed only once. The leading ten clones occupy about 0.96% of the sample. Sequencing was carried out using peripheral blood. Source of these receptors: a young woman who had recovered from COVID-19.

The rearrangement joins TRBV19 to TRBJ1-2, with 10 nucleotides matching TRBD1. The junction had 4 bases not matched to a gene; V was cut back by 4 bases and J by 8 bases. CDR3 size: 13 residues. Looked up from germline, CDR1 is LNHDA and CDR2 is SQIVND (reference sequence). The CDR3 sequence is CASSKDRGDGYTF. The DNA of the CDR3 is TGTGCCAGTAGTAAGGACAGGGGGGACGGCTACACCTTC. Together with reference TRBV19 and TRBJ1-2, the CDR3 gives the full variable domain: DGGITQSPKYLFRKEGQNVTLSCEQNLNHDAMYWYRQDPGQGLRLIYYSQIVNDFQKGDIAEGYSVSREKKESFPLTVTSAQKNPTAFYLCASSKDRGDGYTFGSGTRLTVV.

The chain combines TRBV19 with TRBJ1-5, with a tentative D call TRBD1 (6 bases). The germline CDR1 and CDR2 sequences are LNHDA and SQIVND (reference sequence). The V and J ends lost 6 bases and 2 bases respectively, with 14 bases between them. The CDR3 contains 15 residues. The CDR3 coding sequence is TGTGCCAGTAGCTCTACAGGGATGGGCAATCAGCCCCAGCATTTT. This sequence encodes CASSSTGMGNQPQHF.

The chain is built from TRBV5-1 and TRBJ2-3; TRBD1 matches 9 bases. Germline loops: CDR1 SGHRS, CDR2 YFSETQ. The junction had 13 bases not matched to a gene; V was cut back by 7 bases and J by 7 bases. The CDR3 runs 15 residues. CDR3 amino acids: CASRPGDRDTNTQYF. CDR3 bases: TGCGCCAGCCGACCGGGGGACAGGGATACCAATACGCAGTATTTT.

CDR3 residues: CASSLVGNTGELFF. In DNA form, the CDR3 reads TGTGCCAGCAGCTTGGTCGGGAACACCGGGGAGCTGTTTTTT. The chain recombines TRBV5-4 with TRBJ2-2; D gene unclear. Germline V CDR1 and CDR2: SGHNT, YYREEE (reference sequence). Deletions cut 0 bases from V and 1 base from J, with 4 bases between. The CDR3 spans 14 residues.